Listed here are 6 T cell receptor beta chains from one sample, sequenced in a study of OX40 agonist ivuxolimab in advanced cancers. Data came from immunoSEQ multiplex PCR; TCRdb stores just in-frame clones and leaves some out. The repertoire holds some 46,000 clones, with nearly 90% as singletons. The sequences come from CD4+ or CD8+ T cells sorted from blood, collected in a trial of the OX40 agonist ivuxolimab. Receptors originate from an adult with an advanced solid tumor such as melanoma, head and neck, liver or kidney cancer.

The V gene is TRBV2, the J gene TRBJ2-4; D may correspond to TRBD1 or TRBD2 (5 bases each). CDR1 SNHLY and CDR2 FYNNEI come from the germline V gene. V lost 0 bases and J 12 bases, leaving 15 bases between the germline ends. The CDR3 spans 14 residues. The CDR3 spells CASSEAGGGRGQYF. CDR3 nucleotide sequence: TGTGCCAGCAGTGAAGCAGGTGGGGGAAGGGGTCAGTACTTC.

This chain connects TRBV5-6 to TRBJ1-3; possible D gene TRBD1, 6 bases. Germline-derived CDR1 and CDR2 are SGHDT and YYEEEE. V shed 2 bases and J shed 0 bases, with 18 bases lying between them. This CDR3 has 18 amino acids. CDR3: CASSLGSRPGASGNTIYF. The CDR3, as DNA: TGTGCCAGCAGCTTAGGATCGAGGCCAGGGGCCTCTGGAAACACCATATATTTT.

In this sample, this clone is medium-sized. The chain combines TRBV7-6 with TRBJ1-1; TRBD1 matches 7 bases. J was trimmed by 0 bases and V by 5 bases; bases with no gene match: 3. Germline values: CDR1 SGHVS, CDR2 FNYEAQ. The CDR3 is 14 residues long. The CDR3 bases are TGTGCCAGCAGCCTCGACAGGGTGAACACTGAAGCTTTCTTT. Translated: CASSLDRVNTEAFF.

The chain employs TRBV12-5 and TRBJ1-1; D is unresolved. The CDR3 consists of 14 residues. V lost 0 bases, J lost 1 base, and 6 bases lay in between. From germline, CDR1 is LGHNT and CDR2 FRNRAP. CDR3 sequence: CASGLVRWNTEAFF. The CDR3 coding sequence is TGTGCTAGTGGTTTGGTACGTTGGAACACTGAAGCTTTCTTT.

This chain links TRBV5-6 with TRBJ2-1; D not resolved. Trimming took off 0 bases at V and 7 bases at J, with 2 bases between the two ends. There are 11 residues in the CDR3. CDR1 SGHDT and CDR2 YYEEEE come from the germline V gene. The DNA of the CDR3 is TGTGCCAGCAGCTTGGGAAATGAGCAGTTCTTC. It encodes CASSLGNEQFF.

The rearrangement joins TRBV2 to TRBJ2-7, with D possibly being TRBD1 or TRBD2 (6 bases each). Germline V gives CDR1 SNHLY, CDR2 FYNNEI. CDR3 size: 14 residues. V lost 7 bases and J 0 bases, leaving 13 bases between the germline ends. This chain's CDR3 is CASTAGGASYEQYF. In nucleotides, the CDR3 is TGTGCCAGCACCGCCGGGGGCGCCTCCTACGAGCAGTACTTC.